One T cell receptor beta chain is described in this entry. The target of this receptor is not known. It has no much larger one-base neighbor in the sample; base qualities were not kept. The collaborating institutions used their own protocols to collect whole blood in K2EDTA tubes. Collaborator samples were shipped for TCRbeta analysis as frozen whole blood, isolated PBMCs, or DNA extracted from either sample type. The source of the sample is a study of blood T cell repertoires in COVID-19 (dated by TCRdb to 2018 to 2021). Background for the entire study: Samples covering the acute and convalescent phases of COVID-19 were provided by collaborators in the United States, Italy and Spain. The prospective study material was composed of cDNA or gDNA derived from T cells, B-cell-depleted T cells, or PBMCs. Subjects who had been exposed to COVID-19, were actively infected with it, or had recovered from it provided the deeply sampled blood TCRbeta repertoires that made up the dataset. A freely available public database, intended as a resource for researchers studying the immune response to SARS-CoV-2, is where the repertoires were released. Samples were obtained from the ongoing ImmuneRACE study (first 160 participants) and from roughly 1,300 subjects provided by 6 global collaborators. A de-identified subject ID, COVID-19 status, age in years and sex were almost always included in the sample metadata. Where available, HLA class I and class II types were obtained from metadata supplied by the sample provider rather than from assay-based typing.

TCRbeta CDR3 regions were amplified from genomic DNA by means of the immunoSEQ Assay, a bias-controlled multiplex PCR. As for the authors' bioinformatics: The number of nucleated cells in each sample was estimated from the amplification of reference gene primers within the assay. To quantify the absolute abundance of each unique TCRbeta CDR3 rearrangement, sequence reads were collapsed and filtered. For each sample, productive Simpson clonality was calculated by taking the square root of Simpson's diversity index across productive rearrangements. TCRdb took this table from immuneACCESS and kept in-frame rearrangements with V and J called. Such tables lack part of the clones; where checked against another copy, unresolved V genes explain under half of the gap, and the rest is unexplained. V, J and clone size derive from that table, while D and trimming were established from the DNA sequence. The sample profile shows approximately 66,000 clones; more than 70% of them were found once. Roughly 7% of the sample comes from the top ten.

The cysteine opens and the phenylalanine closes a CDR3 of 15 amino acids. The kept DNA is CDR3 alone, 45 bases in frame from the first base. Based on the germline V gene (reference sequence), the CDR1 and CDR2 sequences are GTSNPN and SVGIG. V is pruned by 2 bases and J by 0 bases, leaving 5 bases of the junction without a gene match. Overall study outcomes, separate from this receptor: Clinical and demographic metadata were provided uncurated, with the amount varying by source and participant.

The sequence joins TRBV30 to TRBJ1-2; a stretch of 8 junction bases matches TRBD1. The sample consisted of peripheral blood. The sequence was obtained from a man aged 50 to 60 with active COVID-19. Here is the DNA: TGTGCCTGGAGTCCCTCACAGGGGGCTAACTATGGCTACACCTTC. This is translated as CAWSPSQGANYGYTF.